This record looks at one T cell receptor (beta chain) sequence and its context. The antigen is undetermined. The data originate from a study of shared clonotypes between healthy human individuals. Clones were read by immunoSEQ multiplex PCR, and TCRdb kept only the in-frame ones, dropping some. The table lists roughly 1 million clones, approximately 72% of them singletons, with approximately 1.3% in the top ten. Findings and caveats of the study: In a few donors, approximately 5% of naive CD4 clonotypes appeared in common. Memory subsets generally showed lower estimated richness than naive subsets.

The study drew all its donors from Caucasian adults living in Nashville, Tennessee. Splitting the CD4+ cells yielded a CD45RA+ naive subset and a CD45RA-negative memory subset. This CDR3 region has 14 residues. The V and J ends lost 0 bases and 4 bases respectively, with 10 bases between them. Germline CDR1 and CDR2: SGHNT and YYREEE (reference sequence). Sequenced sample: memory CD4+ T cells sorted from blood. Regarding subset: CD45RA-negative fraction. The clonotype comes from a man aged 18-30 years in good health. V and J are TRBV5-4 and TRBJ1-1, with D possibly TRBD1 on 5 matching bases. The CDR3 loop is CASSLVGGVTEAFF. The CDR3 coding sequence is TGTGCCAGCAGCTTGGTGGGGGGAGTCACTGAAGCTTTCTTT.